What follows is one TCR beta chain and its context. Its antigen remains unknown. Trimming took 4 bases from V and 9 from J; bases not matched to a gene: 5. CDR1 and CDR2 from the germline V gene are MNHEY and SVGAGI. The CDR3 runs 14 residues. Data came from immunoSEQ multiplex PCR; TCRdb stores just in-frame clones and leaves some out. The table has roughly 40,000 clones, under 85% seen once; the top ten hold around 1.6%. This sample was taken from a study of T cells in narcolepsy. Study-wide points: Some memory CD4+ repertoires had no autoreactive clone sequences. Same-patient CSF and blood CD4+ T cell clonotypes included HCRT-specific and TRIB2-specific autoreactive ones. Autoreactive clonotypes reportedly recurred in blood of same and different patients, not controls.

The material sequenced was CD45RA- memory CD4+ T cells from PBMCs. The clonotype comes from a human donor with narcolepsy. This chain uses TRBV6-5 with TRBJ1-6; 8 bases align to TRBD1. The CDR3 coding sequence is TGTGCCAGCAGTTCGCGCAGGGGGCCTTCACCCCTCCACTTT. It specifies CASSSRRGPSPLHF.